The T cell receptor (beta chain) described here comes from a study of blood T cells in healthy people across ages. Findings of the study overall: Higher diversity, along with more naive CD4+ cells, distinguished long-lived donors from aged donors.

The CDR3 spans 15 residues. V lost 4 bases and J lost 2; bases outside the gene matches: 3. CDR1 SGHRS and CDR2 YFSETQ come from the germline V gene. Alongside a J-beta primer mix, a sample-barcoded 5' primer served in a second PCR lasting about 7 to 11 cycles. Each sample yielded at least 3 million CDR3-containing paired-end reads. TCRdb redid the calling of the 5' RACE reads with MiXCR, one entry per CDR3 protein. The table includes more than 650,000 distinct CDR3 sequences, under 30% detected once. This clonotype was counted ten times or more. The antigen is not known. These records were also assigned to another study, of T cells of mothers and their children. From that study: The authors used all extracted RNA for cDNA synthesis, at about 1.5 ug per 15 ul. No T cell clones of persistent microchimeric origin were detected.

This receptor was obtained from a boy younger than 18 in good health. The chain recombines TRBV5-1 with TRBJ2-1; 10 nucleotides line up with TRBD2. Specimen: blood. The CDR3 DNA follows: TGCGCCAGCAGCGAGAGCGGGGGGGCCTACAATGAGCAGTTCTTC. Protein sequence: CASSESGGAYNEQFF.